Given below is one T cell receptor (beta chain) in context. Its antigen is currently unknown. Germline lookup yields CDR1 KGHSH and CDR2 LQKENI. The CDR3 extends over 14 amino acids. V dropped 1 base and J dropped 1 base, with 7 bases sitting between them. This sample was included in a study of beta chain features in type 1 diabetes. The isolated RNA, all of it, was reverse transcribed, so expressed TCRB transcripts were what got sequenced. Naive, central memory and regulatory T cell samples averaged roughly 3.8 million reads. TCRdb keeps only in-frame clones here, not all; method: immunoSEQ multiplex PCR. The table has fewer than 500,000 clones, approximately 13% seen once; the top ten hold around 0.035%. One heparinised draw, averaging about 116 mL, was taken per donor. Study-wide points: Fewer junction insertions and more nucleotide deletions appeared in type 1 diabetes patients. Researchers could not determine here whether HLA type influences TCRB rearrangement.

This TCR was recovered from a man aged 30-40 years in good health. Sample: naive CD4+ T cells from blood. The chain uses TRBV18 and TRBJ2-5; D is uncertain. CDR3 in DNA: TGTGCCAGCTCACCACGGGCAGGCCAAGAGACCCAGTACTTC. Its translation is CASSPRAGQETQYF.